A selection of T cell receptor beta chains follows, all from one sample in a study of OX40 agonist ivuxolimab in advanced cancers. TCRdb's copy holds only in-frame clones and misses some; the assay was immunoSEQ multiplex PCR. Altogether 30,000 to 40,000 clones are present, more than 65% being singletons, with the ten largest covering about 14%. The sequencing here drew on CD4+ or CD8+ T cells sorted from blood, taken in a trial of the OX40 agonist ivuxolimab. All receptors come from an adult with an advanced solid tumor such as melanoma, head and neck, liver or kidney cancer. Both conserved end residues are part of each CDR3. The D gene is left open where the match is weak. Not all rows give a size; the values are once, few, many and, for expanded clones, a class.

D gene: TRBD1
clone size: .
J gene: TRBJ1-2
V gene: TRBV2
CDR3 protein: CASSDGQGYGYTF
CDR3 DNA: TGTGCCAGCAGTGACGGACAGGGCTATGGCTACACCTTC

D gene: TRBD1
clone size: .
J gene: TRBJ1-1
V gene: TRBV4-1
CDR3 protein: CASSLLYRGLSMNTEAFF
CDR3 DNA: TGCGCCAGCAGCTTGCTTTACAGGGGACTGAGTATGAACACTGAAGCTTTCTTT

D gene: .
clone size: .
J gene: TRBJ2-3
V gene: TRBV15
CDR3 protein: CATSRGGGKDTQYF
CDR3 DNA: TGTGCCACCAGCAGGGGAGGCGGGAAAGATACGCAGTATTTT

D gene: TRBD1
clone size: .
J gene: TRBJ1-4
V gene: TRBV11-2
CDR3 protein: CASSFVQGATGEKLFF
CDR3 DNA: TGTGCCAGCAGCTTCGTACAGGGGGCGACGGGTGAAAAACTGTTTTTT

D gene: .
clone size: .
J gene: TRBJ2-1
V gene: TRBV29-1
CDR3 protein: CSVYPRKRVIGEFF
CDR3 DNA: TGCAGCGTTTATCCCCGTAAGCGGGTTATAGGTGAGTTCTTC

D gene: .
clone size: .
J gene: TRBJ1-3
V gene: TRBV9
CDR3 protein: CASSVDEDYTIYF
CDR3 DNA: TGTGCCAGCAGCGTAGACGAGGATTACACCATATATTTT

D gene: .
clone size: few
J gene: TRBJ2-2
V gene: TRBV7-9
CDR3 protein: CASSLGGFAGPNTGELFF
CDR3 DNA: TGTGCCAGCAGCTTAGGGGGCTTCGCGGGGCCGAACACCGGGGAGCTGTTTTTT

D gene: .
clone size: once
J gene: TRBJ2-1
V gene: TRBV7-9
CDR3 protein: CASSLRTPSRRNEQFF
CDR3 DNA: TGTGCCAGCAGCTTAAGGACACCCTCGCGTCGCAATGAGCAGTTCTTC

D gene: TRBD2
clone size: .
J gene: TRBJ2-1
V gene: TRBV19
CDR3 protein: CASSTDSGTRNEQFF
CDR3 DNA: TGTGCCAGTAGTACAGACTCCGGGACTAGAAATGAGCAGTTCTTC

D gene: .
clone size: .
J gene: TRBJ1-4
V gene: TRBV6-6
CDR3 protein: CASSYGGNEKLFF
CDR3 DNA: TGTGCCAGCAGTTACGGTGGGAATGAAAAACTGTTTTTT

D gene: .
clone size: .
J gene: TRBJ2-3
V gene: TRBV7-6
CDR3 protein: CASSFSPPILSSTDTQYF
CDR3 DNA: TGTGCCAGCAGCTTCTCCCCCCCAATACTATCTAGCACAGATACGCAGTATTTT

D gene: .
clone size: .
J gene: TRBJ2-5
V gene: TRBV7-3
CDR3 protein: CASSLSPSGETQYF
CDR3 DNA: TGTGCCAGCAGCTTATCCCCTAGTGGGGAGACCCAGTACTTC

D gene: TRBD2
clone size: once
J gene: TRBJ2-2
V gene: TRBV4-1
CDR3 protein: CASSQQLAGNTGELFF
CDR3 DNA: TGCGCCAGCAGCCAACAACTAGCGGGGAACACCGGGGAGCTGTTTTTT

D gene: TRBD2
clone size: few
J gene: TRBJ2-1
V gene: TRBV10-3
CDR3 protein: CAISDPSGSTYNEQFF
CDR3 DNA: TGTGCCATCAGCGATCCTAGCGGGAGCACCTACAATGAGCAGTTCTTC

D gene: TRBD2
clone size: .
J gene: TRBJ2-3
V gene: TRBV5-4
CDR3 protein: CASSFRTSESTDTQYF
CDR3 DNA: TGTGCCAGCAGCTTCAGGACTAGCGAGAGCACAGATACGCAGTATTTT

D gene: .
clone size: .
J gene: TRBJ2-2
V gene: TRBV28
CDR3 protein: CASSLVGGGDTGELFF
CDR3 DNA: TGTGCCAGCAGTTTGGTGGGGGGAGGTGACACCGGGGAGCTGTTTTTT

D gene: .
clone size: .
J gene: TRBJ1-1
V gene: TRBV5-1
CDR3 protein: CASSFREGEAFF
CDR3 DNA: TGCGCCAGCAGCTTCCGGGAAGGTGAAGCTTTCTTT

D gene: TRBD1
clone size: .
J gene: TRBJ2-5
V gene: TRBV13
CDR3 protein: CASSLTGEETQYF
CDR3 DNA: TGTGCCAGCAGCTTGACAGGGGAAGAGACCCAGTACTTC

D gene: .
clone size: .
J gene: TRBJ2-3
V gene: TRBV4-1
CDR3 protein: CASSQERKSIRGRTLGDTQYF
CDR3 DNA: TGCGCCAGCAGCCAAGAAAGGAAATCTATCAGGGGACGAACCCTAGGCGATACGCAGTATTTT

D gene: .
clone size: few
J gene: TRBJ1-2
V gene: TRBV6-6
CDR3 protein: CASSSGLPVF
CDR3 DNA: TGTGCCAGCAGTTCGGGACTGCCGGTATTC

D gene: .
clone size: few
J gene: TRBJ2-7
V gene: TRBV19
CDR3 protein: CASSIAEGTLYEQYF
CDR3 DNA: TGTGCCAGTAGTATAGCCGAAGGGACTCTCTACGAGCAGTACTTC

D gene: .
clone size: .
J gene: TRBJ2-4
V gene: TRBV30
CDR3 protein: CACLDPGGLNIQYF
CDR3 DNA: TGTGCCTGTCTTGACCCCGGGGGACTGAACATTCAGTACTTC

D gene: .
clone size: .
J gene: TRBJ2-7
V gene: TRBV6-1
CDR3 protein: CASTPGPSSSYEQYF
CDR3 DNA: TGTGCCAGCACGCCGGGGCCCTCGAGCTCCTACGAGCAGTACTTC

D gene: .
clone size: .
J gene: TRBJ2-7
V gene: TRBV28
CDR3 protein: CASSTQDEGTYEQYF
CDR3 DNA: TGTGCCAGCAGTACCCAAGACGAAGGAACCTACGAGCAGTACTTC